This is a list of T cell receptor beta chains from one sample in a study of blood T cell repertoires in COVID-19. This table comes from immunoSEQ multiplex PCR, and its TCRdb copy is limited to in-frame clones, with some not included. The repertoire holds about 200,000 clones, with roughly 82% as singletons. The sequenced sample consisted of PBMCs or T cells enriched from blood (not recorded which). The receptors derive from a man between 35 and 55 years old who had recovered from COVID-19. The conserved cysteine and the conserved F or W are not part of the CDR3 here. D genes are given only for firm matches.

. TRBV7-9 12 ASSPQGPNTEAF
. TRBV7-3 12 ASSPSPGGNEQF
. TRBV7-3 13 ASSPTYLGSGELF
. TRBV6-5 13 ASSPFAGLYNEQF
. TRBV5-1 12 ASSLDSPNYGYT
. TRBV29-1 15 SVFGSSRVVSYNEQF
. TRBV7-2 16 ASSLARTGNWGTDTQY
TRBD1 TRBV5-1 13 ASSLSGTGPNEQY
. TRBV29-1 10 SVEEEQKKLF
TRBD1 TRBV5-1 13 ASSLGQGFSDTQY
. TRBV29-1 10 SVEEQSHEQF
TRBD2 TRBV28 14 ASRSSGTSGYKTQY
. TRBV7-9 11 ASSSLLDYEQY
TRBD2 TRBV5-1 13 ASSLEGLADNEQF
. TRBV3-1/TRBV3-2 15 ASSQEMAVPGNTEAF